The 10 T cell receptor beta chains listed next were all sequenced from one sample in a study of blood T cell repertoires in COVID-19. The method was immunoSEQ multiplex PCR; TCRdb's version includes in-frame clones alone and lacks a portion of them. The data hold approximately 140,000 clones, with approximately 80% observed a single time. Sample: peripheral blood. Receptors originate from a human donor in a cohort sampled during active COVID-19.

This chain links TRBV19 with TRBJ1-2, with 9 bases aligning to TRBD1. Per the germline V gene, CDR1 is LNHDA and CDR2 is SQIVND (reference sequence). This CDR3 has 17 amino acids. The V gene end was trimmed by 0 bases and the J gene end by 7 bases; junction bases not matched to a gene: 12. This CDR3 reads CASSIDPGQGGLGGYTF. The DNA for the CDR3 is TGTGCCAGTAGTATAGATCCGGGACAGGGAGGCCTCGGTGGCTACACCTTC.

V gene TRBV6-5 combines with J gene TRBJ2-7, with D possibly matching TRBD1 (5 bases). Germline V lookup: CDR1 MNHEY, CDR2 SVGAGI. There are 15 residues in the CDR3. Between the trimmed V and J ends, which lost 3 bases and 6 bases, there was a span of 18 bases. CDR3 DNA: TGTGCCAGCAGTTATTCAGGGATAAGCGAGAGCGAGCAGTACTTC. Translated, it gives CASSYSGISESEQYF.

This clone turned up a few times. The chain has TRBV7-6 and TRBJ1-6; TRBD1 might be the D (5 bases). CDR1 SGHVS and CDR2 FNYEAQ come from the germline V gene. The germline V and J ends were trimmed by 1 base and 7 bases, with 11 bases remaining between them. The CDR3 extends over 15 amino acids. The CDR3 bases are TGTGCCAGCAGCTTAGTAACAGGAGGGAATTCACCCCTCCACTTT. Protein: CASSLVTGGNSPLHF. Filled out from reference TRBV7-6 and TRBJ1-6, the complete variable domain reads GAGVSQSPRYKVTKRGQDVALRCDPISGHVSLYWYRQALGQGPEFLTYFNYEAQQDKSGLPNDRFSAERPEGSISTLTIQRTEQRDSAMYRCASSLVTGGNSPLHFGNGTRLTVT.

The rearrangement uses TRBV5-1 and TRBJ2-3, with TRBD2 identical over 13 bases. This CDR3 is built from 15 residues. CDR1 and CDR2 from the germline V gene are SGHRS and YFSETQ. After removal of 4 bases from V and 3 bases from J, the junction contained 2 bases not matched to a gene. The CDR3 loop is CASSTSGGATDTQYF. In nucleotides, the CDR3 is TGCGCCAGCAGCACTAGCGGGGGGGCGACAGATACGCAGTATTTT.

The CDR3: CASSPWGNQETQYF. CDR3 DNA: TGTGCCAGCAGTCCCTGGGGCAACCAAGAGACCCAGTACTTC. V usage is TRBV11-3 and J usage is TRBJ2-5, with D possibly matching TRBD1 (5 bases). CDR3 length: 14 residues. CDR1 and CDR2 from the germline V gene are SGHNT and YENEEA. The V end lost 6 bases, the J end lost 0 bases, and 11 bases lay between the germline ends. Drawing the rest from reference TRBV11-3 and TRBJ2-5, the complete variable domain is EAGVVQSPRYKIIEKKQPVAFWCNPISGHNTLYWYLQNLGQGPELLIRYENEEAVDDSQLPKDRFSAERLKGVDSTLKIQPAELGDSAVYLCASSPWGNQETQYFGPGTRLLVL.

The chain combines TRBV7-8 with TRBJ1-1; no clear D. There are 14 residues in the CDR3. Trimming removed 5 bases at V and 4 bases at J, with 14 bases between. Germline values: CDR1 SGHVS, CDR2 FQNEAQ. The CDR3 coding sequence is TGTGCCAGCAGCCACGATGGAGGATTCACTGAAGCTTTCTTT. Translated, it gives CASSHDGGFTEAFF. The variable domain in full, completed from reference TRBV7-8 and TRBJ1-1, reads GAGVSQSPRYKVAKRGQDVALRCDPISGHVSLFWYQQALGQGPEFLTYFQNEAQLDKSGLPSDRFFAERPEGSVSTLKIQRTQQEDSAVYLCASSHDGGFTEAFFGQGTRLTVV.

The genes are TRBV6-6 and TRBJ1-5; 11 bases match TRBD1. This CDR3 comprises 16 residues. V was pared by 5 bases and J by 2 bases, with 5 bases of the junction left unmatched. The V gene's germline CDR1 is MNHNY and CDR2 SVGAGI (reference sequence). This CDR3 is CASSGRTGGGNQPQHF. The CDR3 DNA reads as TGTGCCAGCAGTGGGCGGACAGGGGGCGGCAATCAGCCCCAGCATTTT.

The rearrangement uses TRBV6-5 and TRBJ1-6; D unresolved. Germline CDR1 and CDR2: MNHEY and SVGAGI. The CDR3 consists of 14 residues. V was clipped by 0 bases and J by 10 bases, with 10 bases between them. The CDR3: CASSYSAFGSPLHF. The CDR3 DNA reads TGTGCCAGCAGTTACTCGGCCTTCGGGTCACCCCTCCACTTT.

The chain is built from TRBV18 and TRBJ2-1; TRBD2 might be the D (6 bases). V was clipped by 8 bases and J by 1 base, with 21 bases between them. The germline gives CDR1 KGHSH, CDR2 LQKENI. The CDR3 extends over 17 amino acids. CDR3 DNA sequence: TGTGCCAGCCACCCGACGGGACTTCCGTATTCCTACAATGAGCAGTTCTTC. This encodes CASHPTGLPYSYNEQFF.

The rearrangement joins TRBV6-2 or TRBV6-3 to TRBJ2-7, with 7 bases lining up with TRBD1. J gave up 5 bases and V 2 bases, and 12 bases lay outside the gene matches. Per germline, CDR1 MNHEY and CDR2 SVGEGT. The CDR3 totals 16 residues. CDR3 residues: CASSYVGQARANEQYF. For the CDR3, the DNA is TGTGCCAGCAGTTACGTTGGACAGGCCCGAGCCAACGAGCAGTACTTC.